The 14 T cell receptor beta chains in this list originate from one sample, sequenced in a study of CD8+ T cells in alopecia areata. Indicated treatment: oral pan-JAK inhibitor, 5-10 mg twice daily. Extraction and reverse transcription of RNA yielded cDNA as the sequencing template. Libraries were prepared by immunoSEQ multiplex PCR; TCRdb keeps only in-frame clonotypes and omits some of them. The sample includes about 120,000 clones, 53% of them seen just once. This material consisted of CD4+ T cells sorted from blood, taken at week 4, from a patient treated with tofacitinib. The receptor source for this set is a human donor with alopecia areata.

The J gene is TRBJ2-7, the V gene TRBV4-2; the match to TRBD1 covers 8 bases. Germline V CDR1 and CDR2: LGHNA, YNFKEQ. The V gene end was trimmed by 0 bases and the J gene end by 3 bases; junction bases not matched to a gene: 10. The CDR3 extends over 17 amino acids. The CDR3 spells CASSQDSNQQGDYEQYF. The CDR3 DNA follows: TGTGCCAGCAGCCAAGATTCCAACCAACAGGGGGACTACGAGCAGTACTTC.

The gene calls are TRBV18 and TRBJ2-5; D assignment may be TRBD1 or TRBD2 (5 bases each). There are 16 residues in the CDR3. Germline V gene sequence: CDR1 KGHSH, CDR2 LQKENI. Trimming took off 4 bases at V and 0 bases at J, with 15 bases between the two ends. The CDR3 DNA sequence: TGTGCCAGCTCACGTTTGGCAGGGACCAACCAAGAGACCCAGTACTTC. Translating gives CASSRLAGTNQETQYF. Filled out from reference TRBV18 and TRBJ2-5, the complete variable domain reads NAGVMQNPRHLVRRRGQEARLRCSPMKGHSHVYWYRQLPEEGLKFMVYLQKENIIDESGMPKERFSAEFPKEGPSILRIQQVVRGDSAAYFCASSRLAGTNQETQYFGPGTRLLVL.

This clone was detected a few times. V is TRBV29-1 and J is TRBJ2-3; TRBD2 aligns across 12 bases. There are 12 residues in the CDR3. The V gene end was trimmed by 6 bases and the J gene end by 8 bases; junction bases not matched to a gene: 3. Per germline, CDR1 SQVTM and CDR2 ANQGSEA. In DNA form, the CDR3 reads TGCAGCGTATCTAGCGGGGGGGCTACGCAGTATTTT. Translation: CSVSSGGATQYF.

This clone was picked up a small number of times. The chain links TRBV19 to TRBJ1-2; D gene ambiguous. In germline, CDR1 is LNHDA, CDR2 SQIVND (reference sequence). V lost 3 bases and J 1 base, leaving 15 bases between the germline ends. The CDR3 covers 16 residues. This CDR3 reads CASSIFSLAGNYGYTF. In DNA, the CDR3 is TGTGCCAGTAGTATTTTTTCTCTTGCGGGTAACTATGGCTACACCTTC.

J is TRBJ1-2 and V is TRBV30; TRBD1 agrees at 9 bases. V was pared by 2 bases and J by 4 bases, with 11 bases of the junction left unmatched. Germline CDR1 GTSNPN, CDR2 SVGIG (reference sequence). The CDR3 is 16 residues long. The CDR3 reads CAWSLGGQGPIYGYTF. The CDR3 DNA is TGTGCCTGGAGTTTAGGGGGACAGGGACCCATCTATGGCTACACCTTC.

The chain employs TRBV29-1 and TRBJ2-3; D uncertain. This CDR3 contains 13 residues. In germline, CDR1 is SQVTM, CDR2 ANQGSEA. The V gene lost 4 bases and the J gene lost 2 bases, with 10 bases spanning the gap. CDR3 sequence reads: CSVGLRATDTQYF. The CDR3 nucleotides read TGCAGCGTTGGGCTTAGGGCCACAGATACGCAGTATTTT.

The chain carries TRBV29-1 and TRBJ2-3; 8 bases align to TRBD2. The CDR3 covers 13 residues. The J segment lost 4 bases and the V segment lost 3 bases, leaving 3 bases of the junction unmatched. The germline V gene has CDR1 SQVTM and CDR2 ANQGSEA. The CDR3 coding sequence is TGCAGCGTTGACGGGGGGGTGGCAGATACGCAGTATTTT. It translates to CSVDGGVADTQYF.

V usage is TRBV5-6 and J usage is TRBJ2-2; weak D call: TRBD1 (6 bases). V shed 4 bases and J shed 10 bases, with 17 bases lying between them. The CDR3 runs 14 residues. CDR1 and CDR2 from the germline V gene are SGHDT and YYEEEE. In nucleotides, the CDR3 is TGTGCCAGCAGCCCGGGACATCTGAGGACGGAGCTGTTTTTT. It yields the protein CASSPGHLRTELFF. The whole variable domain, filled in from reference TRBV5-6 and TRBJ2-2, reads DAGVTQSPTHLIKTRGQQVTLRCSPKSGHDTVSWYQQALGQGPQFIFQYYEEEERQRGNFPDRFSGHQFPNYSSELNVNALLLGDSALYLCASSPGHLRTELFFGEGSRLTVL.

This chain uses TRBV30 with TRBJ2-7; D is ambiguous. CDR1 and CDR2 from the germline V gene are GTSNPN and SVGIG (reference sequence). This CDR3 has 13 amino acids. V gave up 2 bases and J gave up 5 bases, with 13 bases separating them. DNA of the CDR3: TGTGCCTGGAGTAGGCCCGTGCTGGACGAGCAGTACTTC. Protein product: CAWSRPVLDEQYF.

The V call is TRBV9, the J call TRBJ1-1; 10 bases are a match to TRBD1. Germline V gene data show CDR1 as SGDLS and CDR2 as YYNGEE. This CDR3 is built from 17 residues. V gave up 3 bases and J gave up 0 bases; unmatched junction bases: 8. CDR3 protein: CASSARDRGLMNTEAFF. The CDR3 DNA sequence: TGTGCCAGCAGCGCCCGGGACAGGGGACTTATGAACACTGAAGCTTTCTTT.

The chain combines TRBV15 with TRBJ2-7, with 9 bases identical to TRBD2. Per germline, CDR1 LNHNV and CDR2 YYDKDF (reference sequence). The CDR3 has 17 residues. V shed 0 bases, J shed 2 bases, and the junction held 8 bases outside the gene matches. CDR3 loop: CATSRDGWGLATYEQYF. In nucleotides, the CDR3 is TGTGCCACCAGCAGAGATGGGTGGGGACTAGCCACCTACGAGCAGTACTTC. The variable domain in full, completed from reference TRBV15 and TRBJ2-7, reads DAMVIQNPRYQVTQFGKPVTLSCSQTLNHNVMYWYQQKSSQAPKLLFHYYDKDFNNEADTPDNFQSRRPNTSFCFLDIRSPGLGDTAMYLCATSRDGWGLATYEQYFGPGTRLTVT.

In its sample, this clone was seen a few times. The rearrangement uses TRBV4-2 and TRBJ1-4, with 10 bases aligning to TRBD1. The CDR3 runs to 18 residues. CDR1 and CDR2 from the germline V gene are LGHNA and YNFKEQ. With 2 bases clipped from V and 2 bases from J, the junction kept 8 bases outside the gene matches. The CDR3 spells CASSQHGRDRGTNEKLFF. CDR3 in DNA: TGTGCCAGCAGCCAACATGGCCGGGACAGGGGTACTAATGAAAAACTGTTTTTT.

The rearrangement uses TRBV5-1 and TRBJ1-1; 8 positions match TRBD1. The CDR3 consists of 16 residues. Per germline, CDR1 SGHRS and CDR2 YFSETQ. Trimming took 3 bases from V and 0 from J; bases not matched to a gene: 7. In DNA, the CDR3 is TGCGCCAGCAGCTCTGGACAGGGACTTATGAACACTGAAGCTTTCTTT. Residues: CASSSGQGLMNTEAFF. Together with reference TRBV5-1 and TRBJ1-1, the CDR3 gives the full variable domain: KAGVTQTPRYLIKTRGQQVTLSCSPISGHRSVSWYQQTPGQGLQFLFEYFSETQRNKGNFPGRFSGRQFSNSRSEMNVSTLELGDSALYLCASSSGQGLMNTEAFFGQGTRLTVV.

The chain recombines TRBV18 with TRBJ2-3; the D gene is possibly TRBD2 (5 bases). The V gene's germline CDR1 is KGHSH and CDR2 LQKENI. V was cut by 1 base and J by 14 bases, with 16 bases left in between. The CDR3 contains 13 residues. The CDR3 region is CASSPQRDLEGYF. The CDR3 coding sequence is TGTGCCAGCTCACCACAGAGGGATTTGGAAGGGTATTTT.